These 19 T cell receptor beta chains came from one sample sequenced in a study of identifying expanded T cells in peripheral blood. Sequencing was performed with immunoSEQ multiplex PCR; in TCRdb, only in-frame clones are kept and a portion is missing. The top ten clones hold approximately 5.7% of a sample with some 100,000 clones, approximately 88% of them seen once. The sample was blood. The receptors here all came from a person aged 18-69 years in good health.

This clone showed up just once. V and J are TRBV12-5 and TRBJ1-2; no clear D. Germline V lookup: CDR1 LGHNT, CDR2 FRNRAP. The CDR3 runs to 15 residues. The V end was cut by 1 base, the J end by 0 bases, with 9 bases between. For the CDR3, the DNA is TGTGCTAGTGGTTTGGGCCGAACGGCTAACTATGGCTACACCTTC. Encoded protein: CASGLGRTANYGYTF.

This clone appeared once. The chain links TRBV5-1 to TRBJ2-3, with 8 bases fitting TRBD2. V dropped 0 bases and J dropped 6; count of bases not matched to a gene: 9. Germline CDR1 is SGHRS and CDR2 is YFSETQ. The CDR3 covers 16 residues. The CDR3 loop reads CASSLAVAGPGDTQYF. CDR3 nucleotides: TGCGCCAGCAGCTTGGCCGTAGCGGGACCCGGCGATACGCAGTATTTT.

In its sample, this clone was seen a few times. This chain connects TRBV5-4 to TRBJ2-6; the match to TRBD1 covers 11 bases. CDR1 and CDR2 (germline): SGHNT, YYREEE (reference sequence). This CDR3 contains 19 residues. V dropped 1 base and J dropped 0; count of bases not matched to a gene: 6. The CDR3 nucleotides read TGTGCCAGCAGCTTGCCCCCGGGACAGGGGGGCTCTGGGGCCAACGTCCTGACTTTC. This gives the protein CASSLPPGQGGSGANVLTF.

The chain couples TRBV29-1 to TRBJ2-1; D ambiguous. Germline CDR1 is SQVTM and CDR2 is ANQGSEA. V dropped 1 base and J dropped 0 bases, with 16 bases sitting between them. The length of the CDR3 is 17 residues. CDR3 nucleotide sequence: TGCAGCGTTGAAGGGTCGGTCAGGCGCAACTCCTACAATGAGCAGTTCTTC. Translating it yields CSVEGSVRRNSYNEQFF.

The gene calls are TRBV18 and TRBJ1-2, with D unclear. The CDR3 loop spans 13 amino acids. The germline V gene encodes CDR1 KGHSH and CDR2 LQKENI. Trimming cost V 2 bases and J 4 bases, with 8 bases left between them. The CDR3: CASSPLASYGYTF. CDR3 nucleotide sequence: TGTGCCAGCTCACCATTGGCAAGCTATGGCTACACCTTC. Filled out from reference TRBV18 and TRBJ1-2, the complete variable domain reads NAGVMQNPRHLVRRRGQEARLRCSPMKGHSHVYWYRQLPEEGLKFMVYLQKENIIDESGMPKERFSAEFPKEGPSILRIQQVVRGDSAAYFCASSPLASYGYTFGSGTRLTVV.

This clone has a handful of counts. The same CDR3 arises from other DNA sequences in this sample as well. The V gene is TRBV19, the J gene TRBJ1-2; no clear D gene. V was trimmed by 1 base and J by 4 bases, leaving 1 base between them. Germline CDR1 reads LNHDA; CDR2 reads SQIVND (reference sequence). The CDR3 runs to 11 residues. The CDR3 coding sequence is TGTGCCAGTAGTATAGGCTATGGCTACACCTTC. Amino acids: CASSIGYGYTF.

The chain has TRBV6-5 and TRBJ1-2; 7 nucleotides agree with TRBD1. The CDR3 spans 14 residues. Germline trimming cut 6 bases from V and 5 bases from J; bases unmatched to any gene: 9. The V gene's germline CDR1 is MNHEY and CDR2 SVGAGI. CDR3 DNA sequence: TGTGCCAGCAGAGAAACCGGGACAGATTATGGCTACACCTTC. Translating it yields CASRETGTDYGYTF.

The chain combines TRBV13 with TRBJ1-1; D is unclear. CDR3 length equals 12 residues. Germline V gene lookup returns CDR1 PRHDT and CDR2 FYEKMQ (reference sequence). V gave up 3 bases and J gave up 7 bases, with 9 bases separating them. The CDR3 here is CASSFSHLEAFF. The DNA for the CDR3 is TGTGCCAGCAGCTTTTCCCACCTTGAAGCTTTCTTT.

The chain joins TRBV5-1 to TRBJ2-7; maybe TRBD2 (6 bases). Germline V gives CDR1 SGHRS, CDR2 YFSETQ. V was trimmed by 1 base and J by 3 bases, leaving 11 bases between them. The length of the CDR3 is 14 residues. CDR3 residues: CASSLRGEVYEQYF. DNA for the CDR3: TGCGCCAGCAGCTTGCGCGGGGAAGTCTACGAGCAGTACTTC.

This chain connects TRBV6-1 to TRBJ2-6, with 11 bases identical to TRBD1. The CDR3 totals 15 residues. Germline values: CDR1 MNHNS, CDR2 SASEGT. V shed 10 bases and J 2 bases; nucleotides not matched to a gene: 4. CDR3 sequence reads: CAIPDRGPGANVLTF. For the CDR3, the DNA is TGTGCCATCCCGGACAGGGGGCCTGGGGCCAACGTCCTGACTTTC.

The rearrangement links TRBV30 to TRBJ1-1; no reliable D call. This CDR3 is built from 13 residues. Germline CDR1 is GTSNPN and CDR2 is SVGIG (reference sequence). The V end was cut by 0 bases, the J end by 1 base, with 6 bases between. DNA of the CDR3: TGTGCCTGGAGTGTAGTCAGGAACACTGAAGCTTTCTTT. Its translation: CAWSVVRNTEAFF. Drawing the rest from reference TRBV30 and TRBJ1-1, the complete variable domain is SQTIHQWPATLVQPVGSPLSLECTVEGTSNPNLYWYRQAAGRGLQLLFYSVGIGQISSEVPQNLSASRPQDRQFILSSKKLLLSDSGFYLCAWSVVRNTEAFFGQGTRLTVV.

The J gene is TRBJ2-6, the V gene TRBV5-1; D unresolved. The length of the CDR3 is 13 residues. Germline lookup yields CDR1 SGHRS and CDR2 YFSETQ. V was cut by 9 bases and J by 0 bases, with 7 bases left in between. CDR3 DNA sequence: TGCGCCACCGGACGCTCTGGGGCCAACGTCCTGACTTTC. Translated: CATGRSGANVLTF.

This clone was detected only once. This chain links TRBV7-9 with TRBJ2-7; tentatively, D is TRBD2 (6 bases). Per germline, CDR1 SEHNR and CDR2 FQNEAQ (reference sequence). V was cut by 6 bases and J by 5 bases, with 11 bases left in between. The CDR3 has 12 residues. In DNA, the CDR3 is TGTGCCAGCAGTTCAACGGGGGACGAGCAGTACTTC. Protein sequence: CASSSTGDEQYF.

This rearrangement joins TRBV9 to TRBJ2-4; unclear D gene. The CDR3 has 17 amino acids. Trimming pared 1 base from V and 0 bases from J, leaving 14 bases between. Germline assignment: CDR1 SGDLS and CDR2 YYNGEE. The CDR3 nucleotides read TGTGCCAGCAGCGTAACAGACGGACGGCTAGCCAAAAACATTCAGTACTTC. As protein: CASSVTDGRLAKNIQYF.

This sequence joins TRBV6-1 and TRBJ1-1, with D perhaps matching TRBD1 (5 bases). Between the trimmed V and J ends, which lost 3 bases and 5 bases, there was a span of 10 bases. Germline lookup yields CDR1 MNHNS and CDR2 SASEGT. The CDR3 extends over 13 amino acids. This CDR3 reads CASSDRGWTEAFF. The CDR3 bases are TGTGCCAGCAGTGATAGGGGATGGACTGAAGCTTTCTTT.

V gene TRBV25-1 combines with J gene TRBJ1-1; D unresolved. The V gene's germline CDR1 is MGHDK and CDR2 SYGVNS. The CDR3 totals 12 residues. V was cut by 3 bases and J by 4 bases, with 6 bases left in between. CDR3 nucleotide sequence: TGTGCCAGCAGTGATCTGGGCACTGAAGCTTTCTTT. Amino acids: CASSDLGTEAFF.

This rearrangement joins TRBV10-1 to TRBJ2-3; TRBD1 aligns across 10 bases. V shed 8 bases and J 2 bases; nucleotides not matched to a gene: 1. The CDR3 totals 13 residues. CDR1 and CDR2 from the germline V gene are WNHNN and SYGVQD (reference sequence). CDR3 in amino acids: CASGTGDTDTQYF. For the CDR3, the DNA is TGCGCCAGCGGGACAGGGGACACAGATACGCAGTATTTT.

The rearrangement links TRBV19 to TRBJ1-3; D unresolved. V shed 8 bases and J shed 0 bases, with 14 bases lying between them. Germline V gene sequence: CDR1 LNHDA, CDR2 SQIVND (reference sequence). This CDR3 comprises 15 residues. The CDR3 sequence: CASSGLGDSGNTIYF. The DNA of the CDR3 is TGTGCCAGTTCCGGGCTAGGCGACTCTGGAAACACCATATATTTT. Looking up the rest from reference TRBV19 and TRBJ1-3 gives the full variable domain: DGGITQSPKYLFRKEGQNVTLSCEQNLNHDAMYWYRQDPGQGLRLIYYSQIVNDFQKGDIAEGYSVSREKKESFPLTVTSAQKNPTAFYLCASSGLGDSGNTIYFGEGSWLTVV.

This rearrangement joins TRBV29-1 to TRBJ2-3, with D unclear. V shed 7 bases and J shed 0 bases, with 14 bases lying between them. The CDR3 loop spans 14 amino acids. The germline CDR1 and CDR2 sequences are SQVTM and ANQGSEA. CDR3 residues: CSAGRVASTDTQYF. In DNA form, the CDR3 reads TGCAGCGCCGGTCGGGTAGCTAGCACAGATACGCAGTATTTT.